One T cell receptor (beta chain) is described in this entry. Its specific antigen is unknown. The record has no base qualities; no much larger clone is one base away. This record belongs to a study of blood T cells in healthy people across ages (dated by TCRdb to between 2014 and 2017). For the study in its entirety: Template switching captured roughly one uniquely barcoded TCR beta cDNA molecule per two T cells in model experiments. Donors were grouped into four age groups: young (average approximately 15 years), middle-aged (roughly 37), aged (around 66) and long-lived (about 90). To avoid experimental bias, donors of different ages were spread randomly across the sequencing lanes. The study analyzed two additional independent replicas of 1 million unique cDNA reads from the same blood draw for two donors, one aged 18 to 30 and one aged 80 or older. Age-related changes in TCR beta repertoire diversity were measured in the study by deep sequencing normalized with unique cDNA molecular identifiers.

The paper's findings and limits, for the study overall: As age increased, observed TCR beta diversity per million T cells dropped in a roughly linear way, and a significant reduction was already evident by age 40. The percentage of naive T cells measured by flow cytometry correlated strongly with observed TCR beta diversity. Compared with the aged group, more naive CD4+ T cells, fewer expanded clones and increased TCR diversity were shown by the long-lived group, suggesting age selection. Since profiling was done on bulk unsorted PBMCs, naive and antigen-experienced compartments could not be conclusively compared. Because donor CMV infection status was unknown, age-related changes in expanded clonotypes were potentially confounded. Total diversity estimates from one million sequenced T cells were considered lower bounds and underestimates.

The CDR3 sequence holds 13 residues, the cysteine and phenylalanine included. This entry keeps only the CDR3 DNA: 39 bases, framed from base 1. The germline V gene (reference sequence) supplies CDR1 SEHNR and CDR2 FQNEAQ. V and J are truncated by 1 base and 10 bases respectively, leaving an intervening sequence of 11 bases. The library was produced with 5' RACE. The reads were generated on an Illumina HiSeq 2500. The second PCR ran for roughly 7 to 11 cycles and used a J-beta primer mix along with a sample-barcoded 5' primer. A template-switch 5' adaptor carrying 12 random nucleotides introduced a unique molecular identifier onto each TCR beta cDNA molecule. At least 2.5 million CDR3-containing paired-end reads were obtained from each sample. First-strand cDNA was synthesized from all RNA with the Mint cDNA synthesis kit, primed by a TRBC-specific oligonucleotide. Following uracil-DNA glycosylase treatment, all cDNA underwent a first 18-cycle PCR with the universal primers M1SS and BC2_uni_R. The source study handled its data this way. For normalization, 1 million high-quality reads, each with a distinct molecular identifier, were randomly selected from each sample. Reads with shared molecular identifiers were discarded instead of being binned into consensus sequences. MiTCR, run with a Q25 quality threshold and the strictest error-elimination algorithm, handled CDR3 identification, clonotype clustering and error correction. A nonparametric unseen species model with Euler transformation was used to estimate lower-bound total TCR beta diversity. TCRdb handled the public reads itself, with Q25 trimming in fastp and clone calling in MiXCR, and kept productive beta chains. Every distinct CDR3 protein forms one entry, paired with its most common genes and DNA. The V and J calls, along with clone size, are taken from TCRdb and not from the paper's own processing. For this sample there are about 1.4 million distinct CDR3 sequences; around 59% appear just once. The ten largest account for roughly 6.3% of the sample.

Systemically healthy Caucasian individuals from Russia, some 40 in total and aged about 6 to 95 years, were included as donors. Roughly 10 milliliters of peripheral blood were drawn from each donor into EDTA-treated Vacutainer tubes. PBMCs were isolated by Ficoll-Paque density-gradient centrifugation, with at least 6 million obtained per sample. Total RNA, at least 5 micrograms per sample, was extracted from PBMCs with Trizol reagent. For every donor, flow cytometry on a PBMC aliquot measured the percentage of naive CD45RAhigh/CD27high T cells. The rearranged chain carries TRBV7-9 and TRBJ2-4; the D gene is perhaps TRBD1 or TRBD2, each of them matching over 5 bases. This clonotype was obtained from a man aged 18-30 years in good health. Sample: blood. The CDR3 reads CASSLVGTVIQYF. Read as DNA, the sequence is TGTGCCAGCAGCTTAGTAGGGACCGTTATTCAGTACTTC.